Below, 25 T cell receptor beta chains from the same sample are listed, as sequenced in a study of T cell repertoires in cytomegalovirus infection. MiXCR, applied by TCRdb to the reads, yields one record per CDR3 protein. In the table there are some 350,000 distinct CDR3 sequences, around a sixth of which are singletons. The sequenced sample consisted of PBMCs. The source is a human donor in good health (CMV status not recorded). Some clones in this sample may be carry-over from other donors' samples.

The J gene is TRBJ2-1, the V gene TRBV20-1, with 8 positions matching TRBD2. V shed 3 bases, J shed 5 bases, and the junction held 9 bases outside the gene matches. The CDR3 contains 15 residues. Germline CDR1 is DFQATT and CDR2 is SNEGSKA (reference sequence). The CDR3 reads CSARPGGRRNNEQFF. The CDR3 bases are TGCAGTGCTAGGCCCGGCGGGAGGAGGAACAATGAGCAGTTCTTC.

In this sample, this clonotype turned up many times. The J gene is TRBJ2-3, the V gene TRBV7-2; no clear D. The germline gives CDR1 SGHTA, CDR2 FQGNSA. Trimming took 3 bases from V and 2 from J, leaving 6 bases between them. The CDR3 sequence is 13 residues long. The CDR3 bases are TGTGCCAGCAGCTTCCAGGCCACAGATACGCAGTATTTT. This codes for CASSFQATDTQYF.

The chain uses TRBV5-4 and TRBJ1-1; D gene ambiguous. The CDR3 runs 14 residues. Germline-derived CDR1 and CDR2 are SGHNT and YYREEE (reference sequence). Trimming removed 4 bases at V and 4 bases at J, with 14 bases between. CDR3: CASSPRAGVTEAFF. DNA for the CDR3: TGTGCCAGCAGCCCCCGCGCAGGCGTCACTGAAGCTTTCTTT.

The rearrangement uses TRBV7-9 and TRBJ1-2; the D is unclear. The germline CDR1 and CDR2 sequences are SEHNR and FQNEAQ (reference sequence). This CDR3 is built from 15 residues. Deletions cut 0 bases from V and 4 bases from J, with 12 bases between. CDR3 loop: CASSLARSGPYGYTF. DNA for the CDR3: TGTGCCAGCAGCTTAGCCCGGAGTGGACCCTATGGCTACACCTTC. Filled out from reference TRBV7-9 and TRBJ1-2, the complete variable domain reads DTGVSQNPRHKITKRGQNVTFRCDPISEHNRLYWYRQTLGQGPEFLTYFQNEAQLEKSRLLSDRFSAERPKGSFSTLEIQRTEQGDSAMYLCASSLARSGPYGYTFGSGTRLTVV.

The chain is built from TRBV6-2 or TRBV6-3 and TRBJ2-3; 7 bases line up with TRBD1. V lost 7 bases to trimming and J lost 2 bases; unmatched junction nucleotides: 12. The CDR3 extends over 16 amino acids. Germline lookup yields CDR1 MNHEY and CDR2 SVGEGT. The CDR3 DNA reads as TGTGCCAGCACCTTCGCCGGGGACAGCTACACAGATACGCAGTATTTT. Translated, it gives CASTFAGDSYTDTQYF.

The J gene is TRBJ1-1, the V gene TRBV4-2, with no clear D. The CDR3 spans 13 residues. The V and J ends lost 1 base and 10 bases respectively, with 13 bases between them. Looked up from germline, CDR1 is LGHNA and CDR2 is YNFKEQ. CDR3 sequence: CASSQGRGDGAFF. DNA for the CDR3: TGTGCCAGCAGCCAAGGACGGGGAGACGGAGCTTTCTTT.

This clonotype was seen many times. The V call is TRBV6-1, the J call TRBJ2-1; D possibly uses TRBD1 or TRBD2 (7 bases each). V was shortened by 6 bases and J by 10 bases, with 25 bases between the two germline ends. The CDR3 is 16 amino acids. Per the germline V gene, CDR1 is MNHNS and CDR2 is SASEGT. CDR3 amino acids: CASRRKSSGGAWEQFF. CDR3 nucleotide sequence: TGTGCCAGCAGACGCAAATCGTCAGGGGGGGCTTGGGAGCAGTTCTTC.

In its sample, this clonotype was seen many times. The chain is built from TRBV7-2 and TRBJ2-2, with 8 bases lining up with TRBD2. Germline values: CDR1 SGHTA, CDR2 FQGNSA. The CDR3 spans 16 residues. V dropped 7 bases and J dropped 1; count of bases not matched to a gene: 8. CDR3 sequence reads: CASNRGGSGNTGELFF. The CDR3 nucleotides read TGTGCCAGCAACCGGGGGGGTAGCGGGAACACCGGGGAGCTGTTTTTT.

The J gene is TRBJ2-6, the V gene TRBV10-3, with D uncertain. From germline, CDR1 is ENHRY and CDR2 SYGVKD. V lost 6 bases to trimming and J lost 0 bases, with 18 bases between them. This CDR3 is built from 18 residues. CDR3 in amino acids: CAISGGPGSLSGANVLTF. The CDR3 coding sequence is TGTGCCATCAGCGGCGGACCGGGTAGTCTCTCTGGGGCCAACGTCCTGACTTTC.

This clonotype has at least ten counts. This sequence joins TRBV7-9 and TRBJ2-5; D possibly corresponds to TRBD2 (5 bases). The ends were cut back, 7 bases at V and 7 bases at J, with 19 bases in the middle. Germline loops: CDR1 SEHNR, CDR2 FQNEAQ (reference sequence). The CDR3 contains 14 residues. CDR3 DNA sequence: TGTGCCAGCAACCGCGCCGGGGAAGAGAGGACCCAGTACTTC. Translated: CASNRAGEERTQYF. Full variable domain (remainder filled in from reference TRBV7-9 and TRBJ2-5): DTGVSQNPRHKITKRGQNVTFRCDPISEHNRLYWYRQTLGQGPEFLTYFQNEAQLEKSRLLSDRFSAERPKGSFSTLEIQRTEQGDSAMYLCASNRAGEERTQYFGPGTRLLVL.

The chain couples TRBV4-1 to TRBJ2-7; D is possibly TRBD2 (5 bases). Trimming pared 1 base from V and 0 bases from J, leaving 7 bases between. Germline CDR1 reads MGHRA; CDR2 reads YSYEKL. The CDR3 covers 14 residues. The CDR3 protein is CASSQGLNSYEQYF. The DNA for the CDR3 is TGCGCCAGCAGCCAAGGACTAAACTCCTACGAGCAGTACTTC.

Note on this clonotype: Since a much larger clone is just one base distant, this may be a read error. The chain employs TRBV6-1 and TRBJ2-3, with D perhaps matching TRBD1 or TRBD2 (5 bases each). Trimming stripped 5 bases from V and 5 bases from J, with 17 bases between. The CDR3 is 15 amino acids. Germline V gene sequence: CDR1 MNHNS, CDR2 SASEGT. CDR3: CASSKTMGVLDTQYF. In DNA, the CDR3 is TGTGCCAGCAGTAAAACCATGGGGGTATTAGATACGCAGTATTTT.

This clonotype was seen a few times. The chain recombines TRBV7-2 with TRBJ2-3; TRBD2 might be the D (5 bases). The CDR3 contains 14 residues. Between the trimmed V and J ends, which lost 3 bases and 6 bases, there was a span of 13 bases. Germline V CDR1 and CDR2: SGHTA, FQGNSA. This CDR3 is CASSFSTGEDTQYF. For the CDR3, the DNA is TGTGCCAGCAGCTTCTCGACTGGGGAGGATACGCAGTATTTT. Filled out from reference TRBV7-2 and TRBJ2-3, the complete variable domain reads GAGVSQSPSNKVTEKGKDVELRCDPISGHTALYWYRQSLGQGLEFLIYFQGNSAPDKSGLPSDRFSAERTGGSVSTLTIQRTQQEDSAVYLCASSFSTGEDTQYFGPGTRLTVL.

This clonotype has a count of ten or more. V usage is TRBV7-2 and J usage is TRBJ2-1; possibly TRBD2 for D (5 bases). The CDR3 has 14 residues. Trimming took 1 base from V and 10 from J, leaving 14 bases between them. Germline CDR1 is SGHTA and CDR2 is FQGNSA. CDR3 amino acids: CASSLVRASVEQFF. In DNA form, the CDR3 reads TGTGCCAGCAGCTTAGTGAGGGCCTCGGTCGAGCAGTTCTTC.

V is TRBV29-1 and J is TRBJ2-7; 7 nucleotides agree with TRBD1. The germline gives CDR1 SQVTM, CDR2 ANQGSEA. The CDR3 loop spans 12 amino acids. J lost 0 bases, V lost 6 bases, and 2 bases had no gene match. CDR3 protein: CSVGTDSYEQYF. CDR3 DNA sequence: TGCAGCGTCGGGACAGACTCCTACGAGCAGTACTTC.

J is TRBJ2-7 and V is TRBV5-1; D call uncertain. V was cut by 4 bases and J by 7 bases, with 9 bases left in between. The length of the CDR3 is 11 residues. Germline CDR1 reads SGHRS; CDR2 reads YFSETQ. The CDR3, as DNA: TGCGCCAGCAGCAGGAACAGAGAGCAGTACTTC. Amino acids: CASSRNREQYF.

There are many counts of this clonotype. The rearrangement links TRBV7-2 to TRBJ2-2, with D uncertain. The CDR3 totals 14 residues. V lost 3 bases and J lost 4, with 9 bases in between. Per the germline V gene, CDR1 is SGHTA and CDR2 is FQGNSA. The CDR3 loop is CASSFITLTGELFF. In DNA form, the CDR3 reads TGTGCCAGCAGCTTCATAACCCTCACCGGGGAGCTGTTTTTT.

This clonotype was recorded at least ten times. The rearrangement links TRBV7-9 to TRBJ2-2; TRBD1 aligns across 7 bases. This CDR3 contains 14 residues. CDR1 SEHNR and CDR2 FQNEAQ come from the germline V gene (reference sequence). Losses at the gene ends were 5 bases for V and 7 bases for J; bases not matched to a gene: 7. CDR3 bases: TGTGCCAGCAGCGCCATACAGGGGTTCGGGGAGCTGTTTTTT. This encodes CASSAIQGFGELFF. The full variable domain, rest sourced from reference TRBV7-9 and TRBJ2-2, is DTGVSQNPRHKITKRGQNVTFRCDPISEHNRLYWYRQTLGQGPEFLTYFQNEAQLEKSRLLSDRFSAERPKGSFSTLEIQRTEQGDSAMYLCASSAIQGFGELFFGEGSRLTVL.

The genes are TRBV5-1 and TRBJ2-3; the D gene is possibly TRBD2 (5 bases). The germline V gene encodes CDR1 SGHRS and CDR2 YFSETQ. The CDR3 has 13 residues. V lost 4 bases to trimming and J lost 2 bases, with 8 bases between them. This CDR3 is CASSAGVTDTQYF. The CDR3 nucleotides read TGCGCCAGCAGCGCCGGGGTCACAGATACGCAGTATTTT.

CDR3 region: CASSYIAGGFTDTQYF. In DNA form, the CDR3 reads TGTGCCAGCAGCTACATAGCGGGAGGCTTCACAGATACGCAGTATTTT. This chain links TRBV5-6 with TRBJ2-3, with 10 nucleotides matching TRBD2. V was clipped by 3 bases and J by 2 bases; unmatched bases: 6. The CDR3 spans 16 residues. Germline CDR1 reads SGHDT; CDR2 reads YYEEEE.

A few counts support this clonotype. J is TRBJ1-1 and V is TRBV27; no firm D call. Germline V CDR1 and CDR2: MNHEY, SMNVEV (reference sequence). V was shortened by 2 bases and J by 1 base, with 8 bases between the two germline ends. The CDR3 contains 14 residues. In nucleotides, the CDR3 is TGTGCCAGCAGTTTAGGAGTAGAGAACACTGAAGCTTTCTTT. Protein: CASSLGVENTEAFF.

The sample holds a few counts of this clonotype. The chain joins TRBV12-3 or TRBV12-4 to TRBJ2-5, with D perhaps TRBD1 or TRBD2 (5 bases each). The CDR3 extends over 19 amino acids. The V gene lost 4 bases and the J gene lost 1 base, with 25 bases spanning the gap. The CDR3 loop is CASSSTSAGTEPLQETQYF. CDR3 in DNA: TGTGCCAGCAGTTCAACTTCCGCCGGGACGGAACCGCTCCAAGAGACCCAGTACTTC.

A remark on this clonotype: This may be a read error: a much more frequent sequence differs by one nucleotide. The chain is built from TRBV7-9 and TRBJ2-5, with D possibly called TRBD1 or TRBD2 (6 bases each). The CDR3 spans 12 residues. Germline values: CDR1 SEHNR, CDR2 FQNEAQ (reference sequence). The CDR3 region is CDSSLNGGGWYF. The CDR3 DNA is TGTGACAGCAGCTTGAACGGAGGGGGGTGGTACTTC.

CDR3 sequence reads: CASSLAGGLSGLTQYF. The CDR3 DNA reads as TGTGCCAGCAGCTTAGCGGGGGGCTTAAGTGGGCTTACGCAGTATTTT. The chain couples TRBV7-6 to TRBJ2-3; perhaps D is TRBD1 or TRBD2 (6 bases each). Germline lookup yields CDR1 SGHVS and CDR2 FNYEAQ. The CDR3 loop spans 16 amino acids. V was pared by 0 bases and J by 8 bases, with 18 bases between.

The rearrangement joins TRBV19 to TRBJ1-5, with D possibly matching TRBD1 (5 bases). Germline assignment: CDR1 LNHDA and CDR2 SQIVND (reference sequence). The CDR3 is 14 amino acids. With 3 bases removed from V and 7 bases from J, the gap between germline ends came to 13 bases. The CDR3 here is CASSIRTRRQPQHF. The CDR3 DNA follows: TGTGCCAGTAGTATCAGGACAAGGCGGCAGCCCCAGCATTTT.